The rows below give T cell receptor beta chains drawn from one sample of a study of CD8 T cells in ankylosing spondylitis. From the 5' RACE reads, TCRdb called clonotypes with MiXCR, one entry per CDR3 protein. The sample lists 700,000 to 1,000,000 distinct CDR3 sequences; 12% were seen once. Sequences were obtained from blood, either unsorted or a sorted T cell fraction (not recorded which). These receptors originate from a male donor with ankylosing spondylitis. Both conserved end residues are part of each CDR3.

v_gene: TRBV20-1
j_gene: TRBJ2-7
CDR3aa: CSAPAPSTYEQYF

v_gene: TRBV5-1
j_gene: TRBJ2-7
CDR3aa: CASSLVGSIAGFYEQYF

v_gene: TRBV7-9
j_gene: TRBJ1-1
CDR3aa: CASSPTGGVVSEAFF

v_gene: TRBV10-3
j_gene: TRBJ2-5
CDR3aa: CAISESPVQETQYF

v_gene: TRBV12-3/TRBV12-4
j_gene: TRBJ1-1
CDR3aa: CASSPSGQAYYTEAFF

v_gene: TRBV4-3
j_gene: TRBJ2-5
CDR3aa: CASSQLPTGQETQYF

v_gene: TRBV7-6
j_gene: TRBJ2-2
CDR3aa: CASSLGFLNTGELFF

v_gene: TRBV14
j_gene: TRBJ2-7
CDR3aa: CASSQDLTANEQYF

v_gene: TRBV6-1
j_gene: TRBJ2-2
CDR3aa: CASRDGTSTGELFF

v_gene: TRBV5-5
j_gene: TRBJ2-5
CDR3aa: CASRSGLAGWETQYF

v_gene: TRBV20-1
j_gene: TRBJ1-1
CDR3aa: CSAARGIMNTEAFF

v_gene: TRBV20-1
j_gene: TRBJ1-1
CDR3aa: CSASQGGWGSEAFF

v_gene: TRBV5-8
j_gene: TRBJ2-5
CDR3aa: CASSLVAGMVETQYF

v_gene: TRBV7-2
j_gene: TRBJ2-7
CDR3aa: CASSLGADRVREQYF

v_gene: TRBV5-1
j_gene: TRBJ1-1
CDR3aa: CASSIAPLGGSAEAFF

v_gene: TRBV7-2
j_gene: TRBJ2-7
CDR3aa: CASSLGRDGRAYEQYF

v_gene: TRBV7-2
j_gene: TRBJ2-2
CDR3aa: CASSGQVLNTGELFF

v_gene: TRBV7-6
j_gene: TRBJ2-1
CDR3aa: CASSFMGLTNEQFF

v_gene: TRBV18
j_gene: TRBJ1-2
CDR3aa: CASSPPDGDRRANYGYTF

v_gene: TRBV10-3
j_gene: TRBJ1-2
CDR3aa: CAISEEGGLWGTGYTF

v_gene: TRBV28
j_gene: TRBJ2-1
CDR3aa: CASSPEFASGPGEQFF

v_gene: TRBV5-1
j_gene: TRBJ2-6
CDR3aa: CASSLWLNPTGANVLTF

v_gene: TRBV20-1
j_gene: TRBJ2-3
CDR3aa: CSASLGTFSTDTQYF

v_gene: TRBV18
j_gene: TRBJ2-1
CDR3aa: CASSPSVSYNEQFF

v_gene: TRBV24-1
j_gene: TRBJ2-3
CDR3aa: CATSEPDRGADTQYF

v_gene: TRBV6-5
j_gene: TRBJ1-1
CDR3aa: CASSNRALGEAFF

v_gene: TRBV28
j_gene: TRBJ2-7
CDR3aa: CASSLPGQGFYEQYF

v_gene: TRBV7-2
j_gene: TRBJ2-3
CDR3aa: CASSLIPDGTNTDTQYF

v_gene: TRBV18
j_gene: TRBJ2-2
CDR3aa: CASSPLNTGELFF

v_gene: TRBV20-1
j_gene: TRBJ2-1
CDR3aa: CSARDYGPNSYNEQFF

v_gene: TRBV20-1
j_gene: TRBJ2-1
CDR3aa: CSALPYNEQFF

v_gene: TRBV5-1
j_gene: TRBJ2-7
CDR3aa: CASSSTPSGLVYEQYF

v_gene: TRBV6-6
j_gene: TRBJ2-7
CDR3aa: CASGASYEQYF

v_gene: TRBV11-2
j_gene: TRBJ2-7
CDR3aa: CASSLVTLAGGFSYEQYF

v_gene: TRBV10-1
j_gene: TRBJ2-3
CDR3aa: CASPSRRTDTQYF

v_gene: TRBV13
j_gene: TRBJ2-7
CDR3aa: CASSPGTGRPYEQYF

v_gene: TRBV4-3
j_gene: TRBJ1-1
CDR3aa: CASSQGGGRNTEAFF

v_gene: TRBV18
j_gene: TRBJ1-1
CDR3aa: CASSPLELGFRNTEAFF

v_gene: TRBV29-1
j_gene: TRBJ2-1
CDR3aa: CSVDYGLAGVGQFF

v_gene: TRBV28
j_gene: TRBJ1-4
CDR3aa: CASSLNRDEKLFF

v_gene: TRBV12-3/TRBV12-4
j_gene: TRBJ1-2
CDR3aa: CASSLVLGVSYYGYTF

v_gene: TRBV5-6
j_gene: TRBJ2-1
CDR3aa: CASSSIAGSFYNEQFF

v_gene: TRBV19
j_gene: TRBJ1-2
CDR3aa: CASSIGQVVVYGYTF

v_gene: TRBV11-2
j_gene: TRBJ2-1
CDR3aa: CASSFQRYNEQFF

v_gene: TRBV5-8
j_gene: TRBJ1-5
CDR3aa: CASSLWAGHTNQPQHF

v_gene: TRBV7-2
j_gene: TRBJ2-7
CDR3aa: CASSFTTGRYEQYF

v_gene: TRBV12-3/TRBV12-4
j_gene: TRBJ1-2
CDR3aa: CASSQMWTGGFRNGYTF

v_gene: TRBV20-1
j_gene: TRBJ2-5
CDR3aa: CSARASGNHQETQYF

v_gene: TRBV15
j_gene: TRBJ2-1
CDR3aa: CATSRGAGLYTNEQFF

v_gene: TRBV5-1
j_gene: TRBJ1-1
CDR3aa: CASSDTLNTEAFF

v_gene: TRBV6-2/TRBV6-3
j_gene: TRBJ2-5
CDR3aa: CASSRGTKETQYF

v_gene: TRBV6-5
j_gene: TRBJ2-7
CDR3aa: CASSYTGFGGEQYF

v_gene: TRBV7-8
j_gene: TRBJ2-7
CDR3aa: CASSKEGSWNEQYF

v_gene: TRBV29-1
j_gene: TRBJ1-1
CDR3aa: CSAVGDRNTEAFF